The 32 T cell receptor beta chains in this list originate from one sample, sequenced in a study of vaccination and CD4 T cells after COVID-19. Sequencing of the DNA from cultured CD4+ T cells was carried out with the Oncomine TCR Beta short-read assay. TCRdb analysed the PCR reads with MiXCR anew, one entry per CDR3 protein. The data contain about 14,000 distinct CDR3 sequences, 43% of them singletons. These receptors are not linked to any known antigen. Stated treatment: roughly 10-day PBMC culture with coronavirus spike peptide pools or control peptides (ViraFEST assay). The sample was cultured CD4+ T cells from blood. Receptor source: a human donor with COVID-19.

The chain employs TRBV7-2 and TRBJ1-2; D is ambiguous. Germline V gives CDR1 SGHTA, CDR2 FQGNSA. The CDR3 is made up of 12 amino acids. The V end lost 2 bases, the J end lost 4 bases, and 5 bases lay between the germline ends. In DNA form, the CDR3 reads TGTGCCAGCAGCTTAAACAGCTATGGCTACACCTTC. It codes for CASSLNSYGYTF. Full variable domain (rest looked up from reference TRBV7-2 and TRBJ1-2): GAGVSQSPSNKVTEKGKDVELRCDPISGHTALYWYRQSLGQGLEFLIYFQGNSAPDKSGLPSDRFSAERTGGSVSTLTIQRTQQEDSAVYLCASSLNSYGYTFGSGTRLTVV.

The V call is TRBV7-8, the J call TRBJ1-1; 7 positions agree with TRBD1. Germline CDR1 reads SGHVS; CDR2 reads FQNEAQ. This CDR3 contains 14 residues. The trim removed 5 bases at V and 0 bases at J, leaving 3 bases unmatched. The CDR3 here is CASSKDRLNTEAFF. CDR3 bases: TGTGCCAGCAGCAAGGACAGGCTGAACACTGAAGCTTTCTTT.

The chain carries TRBV6-1 and TRBJ1-2; TRBD1 agrees at 8 bases. This CDR3 comprises 16 residues. The ends lost 5 bases at V and 2 bases at J; junction bases unmatched: 10. The germline V gene has CDR1 MNHNS and CDR2 SASEGT. CDR3 sequence reads: CASSPLPGQGNYGYTF. The CDR3 DNA reads TGTGCCAGCAGTCCGCTGCCCGGACAGGGAAACTATGGCTACACCTTC.

The genes are TRBV28 and TRBJ2-3; D might be TRBD1 or TRBD2, each matching 6 bases. This CDR3 is 16 amino acids long. Trimming took off 4 bases at V and 1 base at J, with 15 bases between the two ends. Germline V gives CDR1 MDHEN, CDR2 SYDVKM. Here the CDR3 DNA reads TGTGCCAGCAGTTCCTCCGTCCGGGGGCGCACAGATACGCAGTATTTT. Protein product: CASSSSVRGRTDTQYF.

V usage is TRBV5-6 and J usage is TRBJ2-3; 7 bases align to TRBD2. Per the germline V gene, CDR1 is SGHDT and CDR2 is YYEEEE. This CDR3 has 15 amino acids. Trimming cost V 3 bases and J 4 bases; bases outside gene matches: 8. CDR3 DNA: TGTGCCAGCAGCTCACCGACTAGCCGGGCAGATACGCAGTATTTT. This codes for CASSSPTSRADTQYF.

This clonotype has more than one count but fewer than ten. This chain connects TRBV5-1 to TRBJ2-5; 10 positions agree with TRBD1. CDR1 and CDR2 from the germline V gene are SGHRS and YFSETQ. This CDR3 region has 17 residues. Trimming cost V 0 bases and J 2 bases; bases outside gene matches: 7. CDR3 amino acids: CASSLGGGQGRQETQYF. The CDR3 DNA sequence: TGCGCCAGCAGCTTGGGAGGGGGACAGGGGAGACAAGAGACCCAGTACTTC.

This clonotype has a handful of counts. The chain employs TRBV30 and TRBJ1-4, with D possibly matching TRBD1 (6 bases). V lost 4 bases, J lost 4 bases, and 13 bases lay in between. Germline CDR1 reads GTSNPN; CDR2 reads SVGIG (reference sequence). This CDR3 is 14 amino acids long. Written as DNA, the CDR3 is TGTGCCTGGAAGGCAGGGGTCATTAATGAAAAACTGTTTTTT. It translates to CAWKAGVINEKLFF.

CDR3 in amino acids: CASSSNSGLTEQYF. The CDR3 DNA reads TGTGCCAGCAGTTCCAATTCAGGGCTGACCGAGCAGTACTTC. The chain combines TRBV28 with TRBJ2-7; a possible D gene is TRBD1 (5 bases). Trimming took off 4 bases at V and 6 bases at J, with 16 bases between the two ends. The CDR3 spans 14 residues. CDR1 MDHEN and CDR2 SYDVKM come from the germline V gene. Filled out from reference TRBV28 and TRBJ2-7, the complete variable domain reads DVKVTQSSRYLVKRTGEKVFLECVQDMDHENMFWYRQDPGLGLRLIYFSYDVKMKEKGDIPEGYSVSREKKERFSLILESASTNQTSMYLCASSSNSGLTEQYFGPGTRLTVT.

This clonotype turned up a few times. The genes are TRBV20-1 and TRBJ1-2; TRBD1 is a possible D gene (6 bases). Germline V gene sequence: CDR1 DFQATT, CDR2 SNEGSKA (reference sequence). There are 16 residues in the CDR3. V lost 4 bases and J 5 bases, leaving 23 bases between the germline ends. CDR3 amino acids: CSATRRDTIMRYGYTF. CDR3 in DNA: TGCAGTGCTACCCGACGGGACACCATAATGCGGTATGGCTACACCTTC.

The chain is built from TRBV6-5 and TRBJ2-5, with TRBD1 identical over 9 bases. Germline V gene sequence: CDR1 MNHEY, CDR2 SVGAGI. V shed 4 bases, J shed 3 bases, and the junction held 3 bases outside the gene matches. The CDR3 consists of 14 residues. CDR3 nucleotide sequence: TGTGCCAGCAGTTTGACAGGGGGAGAAGAGACCCAGTACTTC. Protein sequence: CASSLTGGEETQYF.

This chain links TRBV19 with TRBJ1-3, with unresolved D. This CDR3 is 14 amino acids long. The germline V and J ends were trimmed by 6 bases and 0 bases, with 9 bases remaining between them. Germline CDR1 is LNHDA and CDR2 is SQIVND (reference sequence). The CDR3 sequence: CASSSMSSGNTIYF. The CDR3 DNA is TGTGCCAGTAGCAGCATGAGCTCTGGAAACACCATATATTTT. Full variable domain (rest looked up from reference TRBV19 and TRBJ1-3): DGGITQSPKYLFRKEGQNVTLSCEQNLNHDAMYWYRQDPGQGLRLIYYSQIVNDFQKGDIAEGYSVSREKKESFPLTVTSAQKNPTAFYLCASSSMSSGNTIYFGEGSWLTVV.

This clonotype showed up just a few times. V gene TRBV2 combines with J gene TRBJ2-7, with unresolved D. Germline V gene lookup returns CDR1 SNHLY and CDR2 FYNNEI. This CDR3 spans 10 amino acids. V lost 6 bases and J lost 3, with 3 bases in between. CDR3 coding DNA: TGTGCCAGCAGAATCTACGAGCAGTACTTC. This translates into CASRIYEQYF.

The chain couples TRBV7-2 to TRBJ1-5, with a possible D match to TRBD1 (5 bases). The V gene's germline CDR1 is SGHTA and CDR2 FQGNSA. This CDR3 contains 14 residues. V was pared by 5 bases and J by 2 bases, with 10 bases between. Written as DNA, the CDR3 is TGTGCCAGCAGCCTCGTGGGGGGCAATCAGCCCCAGCATTTT. Its translation is CASSLVGGNQPQHF.

This clonotype was seen more than once but under ten times. The rearrangement joins TRBV6-5 to TRBJ2-7; D call uncertain. CDR3 length: 13 amino acids. CDR1 and CDR2 (germline): MNHEY, SVGAGI. V lost 0 bases and J 2 bases, leaving 5 bases between the germline ends. CDR3 DNA: TGTGCCAGCAGTTACTCTGGCACCTACGAGCAGTACTTC. Amino acid sequence: CASSYSGTYEQYF.

The J gene is TRBJ1-1, the V gene TRBV27; no clear D. The CDR3 totals 16 residues. V shed 0 bases and J shed 0 bases, with 11 bases lying between them. Germline V CDR1 and CDR2: MNHEY, SMNVEV (reference sequence). CDR3 loop: CASSLSPGRVNTEAFF. The CDR3 nucleotides read TGTGCCAGCAGTTTATCTCCGGGGAGGGTGAACACTGAAGCTTTCTTT.

This clonotype was detected a few times. The J gene is TRBJ1-2, the V gene TRBV4-1, with TRBD1 matching 7 bases. Unmatched junction bases numbered 14, after V lost 5 bases and J lost 8 bases. The V gene's germline CDR1 is MGHRA and CDR2 YSYEKL. This CDR3 contains 15 residues. This CDR3 reads CASSANYRGVGGYTF. CDR3 sequence (DNA): TGCGCCAGCAGCGCGAACTACAGGGGTGTAGGGGGCTACACCTTC.

This clonotype was found a few times. The chain recombines TRBV20-1 with TRBJ1-2; TRBD1 aligns across 9 bases. The CDR3 runs to 13 residues. Germline trimming cut 5 bases from V and 8 bases from J; bases unmatched to any gene: 9. Germline loops: CDR1 DFQATT, CDR2 SNEGSKA (reference sequence). The chain's CDR3 is CSALGQGSIGYTF. The CDR3 DNA is TGCAGTGCTCTCGGACAGGGGAGTATCGGCTACACCTTC.

In its sample, this clonotype was seen a few times. The chain joins TRBV6-1 to TRBJ2-1, with 10 bases matching TRBD2. J lost 7 bases, V lost 3 bases, and 3 bases had no gene match. The CDR3 has 14 residues. Germline lookup yields CDR1 MNHNS and CDR2 SASEGT. As DNA, the CDR3 is TGTGCCAGCAGTGATACTAGCGGGGTAAATGAGCAGTTCTTC. This encodes CASSDTSGVNEQFF.

CDR3 region: CASSFFTGGVINEQFF. DNA of the CDR3: TGTGCCAGCAGCTTTTTCACAGGGGGCGTAATCAATGAGCAGTTCTTC. The chain uses TRBV5-5 and TRBJ2-1; the match to TRBD1 covers 9 bases. This CDR3 contains 16 residues. Trimming cost V 2 bases and J 6 bases; bases outside gene matches: 9. Germline V gene lookup returns CDR1 SGHKS and CDR2 YYEKEE (reference sequence).

V and J are TRBV20-1 and TRBJ1-2, with D uncertain. The germline V gene has CDR1 DFQATT and CDR2 SNEGSKA (reference sequence). CDR3 size: 12 residues. Trimming cost V 5 bases and J 2 bases, with 9 bases left between them. CDR3 DNA sequence: TGCAGTGCTCCCAATATCAACTATGGCTACACCTTC. Translation: CSAPNINYGYTF.

The chain is built from TRBV6-5 and TRBJ1-6, with a weak D call TRBD1 (6 bases). Germline V lookup: CDR1 MNHEY, CDR2 SVGAGI. The CDR3 is 18 residues long. The V and J ends lost 0 bases and 0 bases respectively, with 12 bases between them. CDR3 in DNA: TGTGCCAGCAGTTACTCTTCAGGGGCCAGCTCCTATAATTCACCCCTCCACTTT. Translation: CASSYSSGASSYNSPLHF.

This clonotype has a handful of counts. Mismatch with germline at one junction end may stem from a read error. The J gene is TRBJ2-5, the V gene TRBV7-7; D remains unclear. The CDR3 covers 14 residues. The V gene's germline CDR1 is SSHAT and CDR2 FNYEAQ (reference sequence). The CDR3 DNA reads TGTGCTAGCAGCTCCTCCGGTACCCAAGAGACCCAGTACTTC. Its protein is CASSSSGTQETQYF.

This clonotype was recorded a few times. The genes are TRBV20-1 and TRBJ1-3; D not certain. The V end lost 6 bases, the J end lost 0 bases, and 9 bases lay between the germline ends. Germline V gene lookup returns CDR1 DFQATT and CDR2 SNEGSKA (reference sequence). The CDR3 length is 13 residues. The CDR3 coding sequence is TGCAGTGCCCGCGGACTCTCTGGAAACACCATATATTTT. It encodes CSARGLSGNTIYF.

The chain couples TRBV27 to TRBJ1-1, with D possibly TRBD1 on 5 matching bases. The V end was cut by 8 bases, the J end by 0 bases, with 10 bases between. This CDR3 has 13 residues. Germline values: CDR1 MNHEY, CDR2 SMNVEV (reference sequence). CDR3 DNA: TGTGCCAGCTACCACAGGCTGAACACTGAAGCTTTCTTT. Its translation is CASYHRLNTEAFF.

This clonotype was detected once. The CDR3 DNA is TGTGCCAGCAGCTTAGATCTCTCTGGAAACACCATATATTTT. Translated: CASSLDLSGNTIYF. The V gene is TRBV7-8, the J gene TRBJ1-3, with unresolved D. The ends were cut back, 1 base at V and 0 bases at J, with 4 bases in the middle. Germline V gene data show CDR1 as SGHVS and CDR2 as FQNEAQ. This CDR3 has 14 amino acids. The variable domain in full, with the rest retrieved from reference TRBV7-8 and TRBJ1-3, is GAGVSQSPRYKVAKRGQDVALRCDPISGHVSLFWYQQALGQGPEFLTYFQNEAQLDKSGLPSDRFFAERPEGSVSTLKIQRTQQEDSAVYLCASSLDLSGNTIYFGEGSWLTVV.

As for this clonotype: A much bigger clone sits one base away, suggesting this may be a read error. The chain joins TRBV11-3 to TRBJ1-1, with 11 bases identical to TRBD1. Losses at the gene ends were 4 bases for V and 5 bases for J; bases not matched to a gene: 9. CDR1 SGHNT and CDR2 YENEEA come from the germline V gene. CDR3 length: 16 amino acids. In DNA form, the CDR3 reads TGTGCCAGCAGCTGGGCCGGACAGGGGGCTTTGACTGAAGCTTTCTTT. Translating it yields CASSWAGQGALTEAFF.

The rearrangement joins TRBV29-1 to TRBJ1-1; 8 bases line up with TRBD1. The CDR3 consists of 14 residues. The ends lost 5 bases at V and 5 bases at J; junction bases unmatched: 10. Germline V gene sequence: CDR1 SQVTM, CDR2 ANQGSEA. The CDR3, as DNA: TGCAGCGTTCAGACAGGGGATGGGTGGACTGAAGCTTTCTTT. This encodes CSVQTGDGWTEAFF.

V usage is TRBV6-1 and J usage is TRBJ1-2; D gene ambiguous. Trimming took off 7 bases at V and 2 bases at J, with 17 bases between the two ends. Per the germline V gene, CDR1 is MNHNS and CDR2 is SASEGT. CDR3 size: 15 residues. The CDR3 DNA is TGTGCCAGCACCGATGGGTGGGCTATGAACTATGGCTACACCTTC. It encodes CASTDGWAMNYGYTF.

Judged by abundance, this clonotype is medium-sized. The chain joins TRBV12-3 or TRBV12-4 to TRBJ1-5, with a weak D call TRBD1 (6 bases). This CDR3 contains 14 residues. Between the trimmed V and J ends, which lost 5 bases and 5 bases, there was a span of 13 bases. The CDR3 region has the DNA TGTGCCAGCAGTCCCAGGGGAGGGCATCAGCCCCAGCATTTT. This codes for CASSPRGGHQPQHF.

V usage is TRBV19 and J usage is TRBJ1-1; 7 bases are shared with TRBD1. CDR1 and CDR2 from the germline V gene are LNHDA and SQIVND (reference sequence). V shed 4 bases, J shed 5 bases, and the junction held 10 bases outside the gene matches. The CDR3 has 15 amino acids. The CDR3 DNA is TGTGCCAGTAGTAGCCATACAGGGGCGAGGACTGAAGCTTTCTTT. Translated, it gives CASSSHTGARTEAFF.

V gene TRBV6-5 combines with J gene TRBJ1-6; D possibly corresponds to TRBD1 (5 bases). CDR3 length: 13 amino acids. With 2 bases removed from V and 10 bases from J, the gap between germline ends came to 9 bases. CDR1 is MNHEY and CDR2 is SVGAGI in the germline V gene. The chain's CDR3 is CASSYRGESPLHF. CDR3 bases: TGTGCCAGCAGTTACAGGGGAGAGTCACCCCTCCACTTT.

V gene TRBV11-3 combines with J gene TRBJ2-5, with 9 bases that match TRBD1. V lost 0 bases and J lost 5; bases outside the gene matches: 7. Per the germline V gene, CDR1 is SGHNT and CDR2 is YENEEA. The CDR3 covers 16 residues. CDR3 nucleotide sequence: TGTGCCAGCAGCTTAGAGACAGGGGGTTTGACTGAGACCCAGTACTTC. It is translated as CASSLETGGLTETQYF.